This T cell receptor beta chain originates from a study of shared clonotypes between healthy human individuals (dated by TCRdb to between 2020 and 2021). Background for the entire study: Three men and two women, aged 18 to 49 years, made up the cohort. For each donor, CD4 naive and CD4 memory were each given three plates, CD8 naive was given two plates, and CD8 memory was given one plate. The study deeply sequenced blood TCR repertoires of five healthy adults to estimate repertoire size and the extent of clonotype sharing between individuals. Libraries were prepared and TCR repertoires were sequenced by different laboratories using diverse techniques, in order to increase sequencing depth and limit assay-specific biases. Between about 0.9 and 8.9 billion PBMCs per donor were obtained by leukapheresis.

Using the deep immunoSEQ assay, multiplex PCR amplified TCR CDR3 regions from genomic DNA. Genomic DNA extracted from each cell subset was distributed evenly over all wells of several immunoSEQ 96-well plates, and each plate served as one replicate. Each replicate PCR for sorted subsets received around 200 ng genomic DNA, equal to roughly 30,000 T cell genomes. The purified libraries were quantified using a Qubit 3.0 fluorometer, sized with a Bioanalyzer 2100, and then quantified again using the KAPA Library Quantification kit. A separate single-read 150-cycle Illumina NextSeq 550 flow cell was used to sequence each immunoSEQ 96-well plate. The authors' pipeline ran thus. The immunoSEQ output contained only junctional sequences without quality scores, so filtering could not match that applied to full-length reads. Sequences were annotated with PyIR, a Python wrapper for IgBLAST v1.9, using IMGT germline references to assign V/J genes and CDR3. Reads were removed for weak V/J assignments (E-value above 1e-6), missing CDR3, stop codons, out-of-frame junctions, or ambiguous translated residues. V3J clonotypes were defined by identical inferred V gene, J gene, and CDR3 amino acid sequence. Percentage overlap between repertoires was calculated by dividing the number of shared unique clonotypes by the size of the smaller repertoire. Three approaches were used to assess repertoire richness: RTK rarefaction, the Chao1 estimator, and Recon v2.1 estimates of unobserved clonotypes. For all TCRbeta clonotypes obtained by the gDNA method from four donors, generation probabilities were computed with OLGA. The clones in this table, taken by TCRdb from immuneACCESS, are in-frame only. Not every clone is retained; where verified, under half of the shortfall comes from an unresolved V gene, and the cause of the rest is unknown. That table is the source of V, J and clone size, and D and trimming were worked out from the DNA. Counted in this sample were about 600,000 clones; 98% of them appeared once. The ten biggest clones cover 0.3% to 0.35% of the sample.

What the study reported, not specific to this receptor: Based on pairwise subsampling, the degree of clonotype sharing among donors was expected to be affected by sequencing depth. Even with the large sequencing depth, rarefaction of the sorted-subset datasets indicated that sequencing was incomplete. Sharing across a few donors was observed for approximately 4.6% of naive CD4, 3.5% of naive CD8, around 2.5% of memory CD4, and around 0.4% of memory CD8 clonotypes. The genetic and exposure-history diversity represented was limited by the small number of donors. Compared with non-shared clonotypes, the clonotypes found in all four sorted-subset donors had higher generation probabilities. Larger estimated clonotype richness was generally found for naive subsets than for memory subsets. Sampling was restricted to blood, and TCR repertoires in tissue are likely to differ from TCR repertoires in blood.

Remarks on this clone: Its antigen target is currently unknown. There are no base qualities to consult, and no much larger clone falls within one base.

Reading from cysteine to phenylalanine, the CDR3 counts 17 amino acids. CDR3 DNA only is kept here, 51 bases in frame from base 1. V is cut back by 4 bases and J by 2 bases, with 11 bases in the junction unmatched. CDR1 and CDR2 are drawn from the germline V gene: SGHAT, FQNNGV. CD8 naive samples were obtained by positive selection for CCR7 among CD45RO-negative cells, yielding a CD45RA+CCR7+ population from which TemRA cells were excluded. Donors were healthy HIV-negative adults with no recently reported acute infections or vaccinations. Every donor was a Caucasian adult living in Nashville, Tennessee, USA. Blood was collected by leukapheresis, and PBMCs were isolated by Ficoll-Histopaque density gradient centrifugation and then cryopreserved in liquid nitrogen vapor phase. Analytical flow cytometry was used to check the purity and quantity of each magnetically sorted T cell population. From each sorted fraction, genomic DNA was isolated and quantified by UV absorbance on a Nanodrop 2000c.

The chain was built from TRBV11-2 and TRBJ2-7, with 10 bases aligning to TRBD2. The TCR originated in a man aged 30-40 years in good health. The sample consisted of naive CD8+ T cells sorted from blood. The label giving this sample's cell subset or site can be read as: CD45RA+CCR7+. The sequenced DNA: TGTGCCAGCAGCTGGCATTTCACTAGCGGGACCGCCTACGAGCAGTACTTC. Its protein product is CASSWHFTSGTAYEQYF. Reference TRBV11-2 and TRBJ2-7 genes cover what lies past the CDR3, so the full variable domain is EAGVAQSPRYKIIEKRQSVAFWCNPISGHATLYWYQQILGQGPKLLIQFQNNGVVDDSQLPKDRFSAERLKGVDSTLKIQPAKLEDSAVYLCASSWHFTSGTAYEQYFGPGTRLTVT.